The 12 T cell receptor beta chains below were found in one sample sequenced in a study of blood T cell repertoires in COVID-19. Assay: immunoSEQ multiplex PCR; the TCRdb copy retains only in-frame clones and omits some. The sample lists around 190,000 clones, roughly 84% seen once, with roughly a sixth in the top ten. The sample was peripheral blood. The receptors stem from a man aged 50-60 years with COVID-19, enrolled during active disease.

The V call is TRBV15, the J call TRBJ2-1; TRBD1 aligns across 9 bases. The CDR3 is 14 residues long. J lost 0 bases, V lost 9 bases, and 3 bases had no gene match. The germline gives CDR1 LNHNV, CDR2 YYDKDF (reference sequence). Here the CDR3 reads CATTGGASYNEQFF. The CDR3 region has the DNA TGTGCCACTACAGGGGGCGCCTCCTACAATGAGCAGTTCTTC.

This chain connects TRBV4-1 to TRBJ1-4, with D possibly TRBD1 on 5 matching bases. Deletions cut 1 base from V and 3 bases from J, with 9 bases between. CDR1 is MGHRA and CDR2 is YSYEKL in the germline V gene. The CDR3 extends over 15 amino acids. CDR3 region: CASSQVRVANEKLFF. The CDR3 DNA sequence: TGCGCCAGCAGCCAAGTCAGGGTGGCTAATGAAAAACTGTTTTTT.

CDR3 in DNA: TGCGCCAGCAGCTTGGACGGGATGAACACTGAAGCTTTCTTT. This sequence encodes CASSLDGMNTEAFF. The chain joins TRBV5-1 to TRBJ1-1; D remains unclear. Germline V CDR1 and CDR2: SGHRS, YFSETQ. This CDR3 contains 14 residues. Trimming shortened V by 0 bases and J by 0 bases, and 6 bases separated the two germline ends.

This chain uses TRBV7-2 with TRBJ2-3, with D maybe TRBD2 (6 bases). CDR3 length equals 14 residues. Trimming removed 5 bases at V and 1 base at J, with 10 bases between. From germline, CDR1 is SGHTA and CDR2 FQGNSA. As DNA, the CDR3 is TGTGCCAGCAGCCGGGACTCCGGCACAGATACGCAGTATTTT. Protein product: CASSRDSGTDTQYF.

The V and J genes are TRBV25-1 and TRBJ2-5, with a possible D match to TRBD2 (5 bases). Trimming pared 2 bases from V and 0 bases from J, leaving 13 bases between. Germline CDR1 reads MGHDK; CDR2 reads SYGVNS. The CDR3 is 16 residues long. The CDR3 region is CASSEVGSAYQETQYF. The CDR3 region has the DNA TGTGCCAGCAGTGAAGTGGGTAGCGCGTACCAAGAGACCCAGTACTTC. Looking up the rest from reference TRBV25-1 and TRBJ2-5 gives the full variable domain: EADIYQTPRYLVIGTGKKITLECSQTMGHDKMYWYQQDPGMELHLIHYSYGVNSTEKGDLSSESTVSRIRTEHFPLTLESARPSHTSQYLCASSEVGSAYQETQYFGPGTRLLVL.

This chain uses TRBV6-5 with TRBJ1-6; the D gene is possibly TRBD1 (5 bases). Germline lookup yields CDR1 MNHEY and CDR2 SVGAGI. The CDR3 covers 14 residues. V lost 6 bases, J lost 14 bases, and 20 bases lay in between. Here the CDR3 reads CASSENEWGFTLHF. The CDR3 DNA reads TGTGCCAGCAGCGAGAATGAATGGGGCTTCACCCTCCACTTT.

In its sample, this clone was seen a few times. The V call is TRBV6-6, the J call TRBJ2-3; 12 bases line up with TRBD2. This CDR3 has 15 amino acids. The germline CDR1 and CDR2 sequences are MNHNY and SVGAGI (reference sequence). J was trimmed by 3 bases and V by 5 bases; bases with no gene match: 3. Here the CDR3 reads CASSPSGRGTDTQYF. CDR3 sequence (DNA): TGTGCCAGCAGTCCTAGCGGGAGGGGGACAGATACGCAGTATTTT.

The V gene is TRBV2, the J gene TRBJ1-5; D gene uncertain. CDR3 length: 14 amino acids. The germline gives CDR1 SNHLY, CDR2 FYNNEI. Between the trimmed V and J ends, which lost 3 bases and 0 bases, there was a span of 6 bases. The chain's CDR3 is CASSDRISNQPQHF. For the CDR3, the DNA is TGTGCCAGCAGTGACAGAATTAGCAATCAGCCCCAGCATTTT.

The chain carries TRBV19 and TRBJ2-7; 7 bases align to TRBD2. The V and J ends lost 1 base and 2 bases, in that order; junction bases with no gene match: 8. The germline gives CDR1 LNHDA, CDR2 SQIVND (reference sequence). The CDR3 runs 16 residues. DNA for the CDR3: TGTGCCAGTAGTATAGGGGATCCGGGAGGAACCTACGAGCAGTACTTC. Protein: CASSIGDPGGTYEQYF.

This clone came up a few times. The chain links TRBV5-1 to TRBJ2-3; 7 bases are shared with TRBD1. The germline gives CDR1 SGHRS, CDR2 YFSETQ. J lost 2 bases, V lost 4 bases, and 10 bases had no gene match. CDR3 length equals 16 residues. CDR3 sequence reads: CASSPDRAPITDTQYF. The CDR3 DNA sequence: TGCGCCAGCAGCCCTGACAGGGCCCCGATCACAGATACGCAGTATTTT.

The J gene is TRBJ1-6, the V gene TRBV28; TRBD1 agrees at 12 bases. V lost 6 bases, J lost 10 bases, and 7 bases stayed unmatched. Germline CDR1 MDHEN, CDR2 SYDVKM. This CDR3 comprises 15 residues. DNA of the CDR3: TGTGCCAGCAGGGGGGACAGGGGGCAATTCTCACCCCTCCACTTT. It specifies CASRGDRGQFSPLHF. Drawing the rest from reference TRBV28 and TRBJ1-6, the complete variable domain is DVKVTQSSRYLVKRTGEKVFLECVQDMDHENMFWYRQDPGLGLRLIYFSYDVKMKEKGDIPEGYSVSREKKERFSLILESASTNQTSMYLCASRGDRGQFSPLHFGNGTRLTVT.

This clone has a single count. V and J are TRBV5-6 and TRBJ1-5; TRBD1 aligns across 8 bases. J was trimmed by 2 bases and V by 4 bases; bases with no gene match: 5. The CDR3 loop spans 15 amino acids. In germline, CDR1 is SGHDT, CDR2 YYEEEE. CDR3 protein: CASSIDRGGNQPQHF. The CDR3 nucleotides are TGTGCCAGCAGCATTGACAGGGGAGGCAATCAGCCCCAGCATTTT.